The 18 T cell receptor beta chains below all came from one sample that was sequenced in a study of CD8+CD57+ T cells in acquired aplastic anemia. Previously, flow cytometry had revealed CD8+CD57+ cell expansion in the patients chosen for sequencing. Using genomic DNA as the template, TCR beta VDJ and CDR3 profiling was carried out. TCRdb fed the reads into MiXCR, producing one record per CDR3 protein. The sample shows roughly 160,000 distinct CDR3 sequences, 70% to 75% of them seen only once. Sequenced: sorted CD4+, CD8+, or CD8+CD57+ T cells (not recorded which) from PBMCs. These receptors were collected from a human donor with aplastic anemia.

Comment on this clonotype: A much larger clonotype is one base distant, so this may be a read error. The CDR3 spells CASSRTSRGADTQYF. Here the CDR3 DNA reads TGTGCCAGCAGTCGGACTAGCAGGGGGGCAGATACGCAGTATTTT. The rearrangement joins TRBV6-2 or TRBV6-3 to TRBJ2-3, with a weak D call TRBD2 (8 bases). Germline CDR1 and CDR2: MNHEY and SVGEGT. The CDR3 spans 15 residues. The V and J ends lost 5 bases and 4 bases respectively, with 16 bases between them.

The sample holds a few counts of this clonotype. CDR3 protein: CASSDGLAGGNEQFF. Here the CDR3 DNA reads TGTGCCAGCAGTGACGGACTAGCGGGAGGCAATGAGCAGTTCTTC. This chain joins TRBV6-4 and TRBJ2-1, with 14 nucleotides matching TRBD2. This CDR3 is 15 amino acids long. J gave up 6 bases and V 2 bases, and 0 bases lay outside the gene matches. CDR1 is MRHNA, CDR2 SNTAGT, per germline.

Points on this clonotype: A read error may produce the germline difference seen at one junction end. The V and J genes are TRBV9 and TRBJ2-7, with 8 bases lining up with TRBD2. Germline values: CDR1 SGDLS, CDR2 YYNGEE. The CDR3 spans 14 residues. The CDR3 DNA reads TGTGCCAGCGGCGTAGACGGGGGGGCCTCCGAGCAGTACTTC. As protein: CASGVDGGASEQYF. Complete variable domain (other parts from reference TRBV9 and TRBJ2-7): DSGVTQTPKHLITATGQRVTLRCSPRSGDLSVYWYQQSLDQGLQFLIQYYNGEERAKGNILERFSAQQFPDLHSELNLSSLELGDSALYFCASGVDGGASEQYFGPGTRLTVT.

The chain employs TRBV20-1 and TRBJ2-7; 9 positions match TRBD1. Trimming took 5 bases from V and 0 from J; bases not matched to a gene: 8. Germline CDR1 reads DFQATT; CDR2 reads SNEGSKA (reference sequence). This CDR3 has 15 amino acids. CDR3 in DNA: TGCAGTGCTCACCGAGGGACAGGGAGCTCCTACGAGCAGTACGTC. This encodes CSAHRGTGSSYEQYV.

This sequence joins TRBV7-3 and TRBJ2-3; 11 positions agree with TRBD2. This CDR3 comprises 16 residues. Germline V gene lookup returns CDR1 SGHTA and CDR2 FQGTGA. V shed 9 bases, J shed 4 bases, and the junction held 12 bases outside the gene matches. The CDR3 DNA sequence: TGTGCCAGTAGTGGGTGGACTAGCGGGCGGGCAGATACGCAGTATTTT. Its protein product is CASSGWTSGRADTQYF.

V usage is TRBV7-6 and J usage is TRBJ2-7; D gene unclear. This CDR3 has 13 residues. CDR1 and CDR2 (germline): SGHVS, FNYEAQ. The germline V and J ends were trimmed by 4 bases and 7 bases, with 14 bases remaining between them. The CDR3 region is CASSSKEVREQYF. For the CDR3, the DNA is TGTGCCAGCAGCTCAAAAGAGGTCAGGGAGCAGTACTTC.

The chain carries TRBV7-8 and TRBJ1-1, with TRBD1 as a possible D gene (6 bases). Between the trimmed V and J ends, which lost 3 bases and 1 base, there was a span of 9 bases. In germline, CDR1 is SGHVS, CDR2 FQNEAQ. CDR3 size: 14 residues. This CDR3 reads CASSLGARNTEAFF. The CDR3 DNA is TGTGCCAGCAGCTTGGGGGCGCGGAACACTGAAGCTTTCTTT.

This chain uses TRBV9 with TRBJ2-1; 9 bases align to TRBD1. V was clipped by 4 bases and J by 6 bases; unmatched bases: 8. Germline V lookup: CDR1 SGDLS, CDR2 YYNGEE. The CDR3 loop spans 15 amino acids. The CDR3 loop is CASSIWTGVSNEQFF. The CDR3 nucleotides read TGTGCCAGCAGCATTTGGACAGGGGTATCCAATGAGCAGTTCTTC.

The CDR3 spells CASSWTGQGRNSPLHF. The CDR3 region has the DNA TGTGCCAGCAGCTGGACTGGTCAGGGTAGGAATTCACCCCTCCACTTT. The J gene is TRBJ1-6, the V gene TRBV7-6, with a tentative D call TRBD1 (5 bases). V was trimmed by 4 bases and J by 7 bases, leaving 17 bases between them. Germline lookup yields CDR1 SGHVS and CDR2 FNYEAQ. This CDR3 has 16 amino acids.

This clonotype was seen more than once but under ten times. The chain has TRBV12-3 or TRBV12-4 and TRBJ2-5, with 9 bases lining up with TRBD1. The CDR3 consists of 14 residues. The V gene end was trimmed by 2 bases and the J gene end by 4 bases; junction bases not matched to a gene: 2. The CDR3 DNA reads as TGTGCCAGCAGTTTAACACAGGGGGCAGAGACCCAGTACTTC. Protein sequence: CASSLTQGAETQYF.

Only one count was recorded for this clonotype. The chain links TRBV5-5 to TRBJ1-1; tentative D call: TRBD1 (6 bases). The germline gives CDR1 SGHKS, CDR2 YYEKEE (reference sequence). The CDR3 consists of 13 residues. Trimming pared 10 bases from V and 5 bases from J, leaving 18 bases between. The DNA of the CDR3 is TGTGCCTGCCGAACCCTAGGGGGAACTGAAGCTTTCTTT. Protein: CACRTLGGTEAFF.

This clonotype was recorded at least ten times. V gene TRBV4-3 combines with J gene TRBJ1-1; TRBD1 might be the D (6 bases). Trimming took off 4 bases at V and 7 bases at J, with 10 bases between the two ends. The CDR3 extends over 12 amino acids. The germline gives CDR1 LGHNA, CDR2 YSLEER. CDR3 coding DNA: TGCGCCAGCAGCCTTGGACAGAGTGAAGCTTTCTTT. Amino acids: CASSLGQSEAFF.

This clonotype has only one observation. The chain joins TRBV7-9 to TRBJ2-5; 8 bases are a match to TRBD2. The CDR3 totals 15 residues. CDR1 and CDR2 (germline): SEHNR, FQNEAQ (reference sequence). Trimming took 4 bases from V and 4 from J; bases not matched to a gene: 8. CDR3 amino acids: CASSSPGGQRETQYF. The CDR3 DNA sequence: TGTGCCAGCAGCTCGCCGGGGGGGCAGAGAGAGACCCAGTACTTC.

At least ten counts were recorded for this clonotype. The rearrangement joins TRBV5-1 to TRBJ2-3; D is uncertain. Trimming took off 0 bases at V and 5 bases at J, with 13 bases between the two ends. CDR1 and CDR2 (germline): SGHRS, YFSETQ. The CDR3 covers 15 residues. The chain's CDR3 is CASSLVVFVGDTQYF. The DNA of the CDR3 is TGCGCCAGCAGCTTGGTTGTTTTCGTAGGAGATACGCAGTATTTT. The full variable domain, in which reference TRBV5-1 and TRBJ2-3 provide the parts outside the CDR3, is KAGVTQTPRYLIKTRGQQVTLSCSPISGHRSVSWYQQTPGQGLQFLFEYFSETQRNKGNFPGRFSGRQFSNSRSEMNVSTLELGDSALYLCASSLVVFVGDTQYFGPGTRLTVL.

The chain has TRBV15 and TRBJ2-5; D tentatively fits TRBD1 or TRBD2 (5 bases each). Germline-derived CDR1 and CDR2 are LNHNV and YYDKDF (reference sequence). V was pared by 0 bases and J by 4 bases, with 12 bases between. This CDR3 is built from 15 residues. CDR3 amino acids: CATSRDVAGRETQYF. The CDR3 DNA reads TGTGCCACCAGCAGAGATGTGGCAGGGAGAGAGACCCAGTACTTC.

CDR3 region: CASSLDSPLHF. In DNA, the CDR3 is TGTGCCAGCAGCTTAGATTCACCCCTCCACTTT. The chain carries TRBV7-2 and TRBJ1-6; D remains unclear. The V end was cut by 1 base, the J end by 8 bases, with 0 bases between. Germline loops: CDR1 SGHTA, CDR2 FQGNSA. This CDR3 has 11 residues.

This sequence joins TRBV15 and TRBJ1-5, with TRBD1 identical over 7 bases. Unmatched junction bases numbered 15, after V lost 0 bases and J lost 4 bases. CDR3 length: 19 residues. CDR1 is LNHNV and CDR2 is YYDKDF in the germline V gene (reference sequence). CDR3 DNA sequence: TGTGCCACCAGCAGAGAGATCAGGACAGGTTTAATGTCGAATCAGCCCCAGCATTTT. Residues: CATSREIRTGLMSNQPQHF.

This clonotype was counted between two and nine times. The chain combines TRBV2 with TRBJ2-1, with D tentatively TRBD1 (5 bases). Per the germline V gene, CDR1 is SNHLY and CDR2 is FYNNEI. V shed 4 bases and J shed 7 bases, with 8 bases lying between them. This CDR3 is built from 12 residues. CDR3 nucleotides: TGTGCCAGCAGTGGTGGGGCAAATGAGCAGTTCTTC. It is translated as CASSGGANEQFF.